This paragraph reports one TCR beta chain. The antigen remains unidentified. Amplification of TCR beta CDR3 regions used RNA as the template. RT-PCR in the first round (using the HTBI primer set) targeted the TCR CDR3. One entry per CDR3 protein, called by TCRdb with MiXCR from the multiplex PCR reads. The table has roughly 560,000 distinct CDR3 sequences, about 14% seen once. This specimen comes from a study of T cells in Graves' hyperthyroidism and ophthalmopathy. Looked up from germline, CDR1 is SGHTS and CDR2 is YDEGEE. After removal of 7 bases from V and 6 bases from J, the junction contained 11 bases not matched to a gene. The CDR3 runs to 14 residues. Overall study findings and caveats: Most expanded thyroid clonotypes above 0.001 also appeared in blood. By a 13 V-J model, ophthalmopathy was set apart from stable hyperthyroidism.

Individuals with ophthalmopathy presented a Clinical Activity Score of at least 3, a NOSPECS grade of at least 4 and a duration under 3 months. Reasons for excluding patients were uncontrolled infection, other autoimmune disease, pregnancy or lactation. Sequencing was carried out using blood. The chain recombines TRBV5-8 with TRBJ2-7; 9 bases are shared with TRBD1. This sequence was found in a woman aged 40 to 50 with Graves' ophthalmopathy. CDR3 in DNA: TGTGCCAGCTTGCGACAGGGGGACGTAACCGAGCAGTACTTC. Its translation is CASLRQGDVTEQYF.